The T cell receptor (beta chain) described here comes from a study of control samples from healthy donors and cancer patients. The ends were cut back, 3 bases at V and 0 bases at J, with 9 bases in the middle. The CDR3 is made up of 16 amino acids. Germline CDR1 and CDR2: LNHNV and YYDKDF (reference sequence). This clone was counted between two and nine times. Clones were sequenced by immunoSEQ multiplex PCR, and TCRdb holds only the in-frame ones, with some missing. The data show tens of thousands of clones, roughly 85% seen once. This TCR derives from a middle-aged man in good health. The genes are TRBV15 and TRBJ2-6; D gene ambiguous. Sequenced input: blood. The CDR3 nucleotides read TGTGCCACCAGCAGCCAGGCCGGCTCTGGGGCCAACGTCCTGACTTTC. It translates to CATSSQAGSGANVLTF. The full variable domain, completed using reference TRBV15 and TRBJ2-6, is DAMVIQNPRYQVTQFGKPVTLSCSQTLNHNVMYWYQQKSSQAPKLLFHYYDKDFNNEADTPDNFQSRRPNTSFCFLDIRSPGLGDTAMYLCATSSQAGSGANVLTFGAGSRLTVL.